This T cell receptor beta chain stems from a study of cytomegalovirus exposure and HLA in healthy donors. Study-wide points: Later analysis identified about 17,000 TCR beta sequences associated with HLA alleles, using a false discovery rate threshold of 0.05. Clonal expansion was found to be greater in HLA-associated TCR beta chains than in equally common others in a later analysis.

The length of the CDR3 is 17 residues. Per the germline V gene, CDR1 is MDHEN and CDR2 is SYDVKM. V dropped 5 bases and J dropped 0 bases, with 19 bases sitting between them. PCR amplification relied on 60 Vbeta primers (plus 13 Jbeta primers). Assay: immunoSEQ multiplex PCR; the TCRdb copy retains only in-frame clones and omits some. The table includes about 210,000 clones, over 75% detected once. Donors were ostensibly healthy at sampling, although undocumented immune exposures were probable. About this clone itself: As yet, its antigen is unknown.

The chain links TRBV28 to TRBJ1-2; D is ambiguous. The sequence was obtained from a male donor in good health and CMV-seronegative. The sample was PBMCs. DNA of the CDR3: TGTGCCAGCAGTCCCCGTGTGGGCAGTGCCGCTAACTATGGCTACACCTTC. It specifies CASSPRVGSAANYGYTF.